A single sample is the source of the 25 T cell receptor beta chains below, sequenced in a study of shared clonotypes between healthy human individuals. Assay: immunoSEQ multiplex PCR; the TCRdb copy retains only in-frame clones and omits some. Seen here are about 2 million clones, 85% to 95% observed once, and the top ten hold 0.1% to 0.15%. Input material: naive CD4+ T cells sorted from blood. Sample subset: CD45RA+ positively selected. All receptors derive from a man between 18 and 35 years old in good health.

CDR3 coding DNA: TGTGCCAGCAGCTTGCGGGGCAGTAGCTCCTACGAGCAGTACTTC. Protein: CASSLRGSSSYEQYF. This chain connects TRBV5-4 to TRBJ2-7; perhaps D is TRBD1 or TRBD2 (5 bases each). The CDR3 contains 15 residues. Germline CDR1 is SGHNT and CDR2 is YYREEE (reference sequence). V was shortened by 1 base and J by 0 bases, with 11 bases between the two germline ends.

This chain links TRBV10-3 with TRBJ1-2; D not certain. Germline CDR1 reads ENHRY; CDR2 reads SYGVKD. Trimming removed 3 bases from V and 8 bases from J, with 28 bases in between. The length of the CDR3 is 18 residues. In DNA, the CDR3 is TGTGCCATCAGTGACTATAACGGGCTGCTGGGTGTTTCGTTAGGCTACACCTTC. Its protein product is CAISDYNGLLGVSLGYTF.

V is TRBV30 and J is TRBJ1-5; possibly TRBD1 for D (6 bases). The germline gives CDR1 GTSNPN, CDR2 SVGIG (reference sequence). CDR3 size: 12 residues. V dropped 5 bases and J dropped 7 bases, with 12 bases sitting between them. The CDR3 loop reads CAWARGDQPQHF. The CDR3 DNA reads TGTGCCTGGGCTAGGGGGGACCAGCCCCAGCATTTT.

The V and J genes are TRBV18 and TRBJ2-7, with 9 positions matching TRBD1. CDR3 length: 14 residues. V gave up 6 bases and J gave up 1 base; unmatched junction bases: 4. The germline gives CDR1 KGHSH, CDR2 LQKENI. The CDR3 DNA sequence: TGTGCCAGCTCGATCGGGACAGGGTCCTACGAGCAGTACTTC. It translates to CASSIGTGSYEQYF.

Written as DNA, the CDR3 is TGTGCTAGCGGCATTGGGGGTGGTACTGAAGCTTTCTTT. Encoded protein: CASGIGGGTEAFF. V is TRBV12-5 and J is TRBJ1-1; D is possibly TRBD1 (5 bases). CDR3 length: 13 residues. CDR1 and CDR2 from the germline V gene are LGHNT and FRNRAP. Between the trimmed V and J ends, which lost 9 bases and 5 bases, there was a span of 16 bases. The full variable domain, with the rest looked up from reference TRBV12-5 and TRBJ1-1, is DARVTQTPRHKVTEMGQEVTMRCQPILGHNTVFWYRQTMMQGLELLAYFRNRAPLDDSGMPKDRFSAEMPDATLATLKIQPSEPRDSAVYFCASGIGGGTEAFFGQGTRLTVV.

The gene calls are TRBV7-8 and TRBJ2-7; TRBD1 agrees at 7 bases. Trimming cost V 2 bases and J 1 base; bases outside gene matches: 2. Germline V gene data show CDR1 as SGHVS and CDR2 as FQNEAQ. This CDR3 comprises 14 residues. The CDR3 reads CASSLLTGSYEQYF. The CDR3 DNA reads as TGTGCCAGCAGCTTACTGACAGGGTCCTACGAGCAGTACTTC.

This clone has only one observation. This chain links TRBV28 with TRBJ1-3; 9 nucleotides align to TRBD1. The CDR3 sequence is 17 residues long. The V segment lost 5 bases and the J segment 5 bases; nucleotides outside the gene matches: 13. Germline lookup yields CDR1 MDHEN and CDR2 SYDVKM. Here the CDR3 reads CASSPEIQGAVRNTIYF. CDR3 sequence (DNA): TGTGCCAGCAGTCCAGAGATACAGGGGGCTGTCAGAAACACCATATATTTT.

The chain links TRBV6-6 to TRBJ1-3; D is unresolved. The CDR3 runs to 16 residues. Germline V gene sequence: CDR1 MNHNY, CDR2 SVGAGI (reference sequence). V dropped 2 bases and J dropped 6 bases, with 17 bases sitting between them. As DNA, the CDR3 is TGTGCCAGCAGTTACCTTGCGGACGGAGCGCTAAACACCATATATTTT. Translating gives CASSYLADGALNTIYF.

The rearrangement uses TRBV5-4 and TRBJ2-1; 10 nucleotides line up with TRBD2. V was pared by 5 bases and J by 6 bases, with 8 bases of the junction left unmatched. Per germline, CDR1 SGHNT and CDR2 YYREEE (reference sequence). The CDR3 extends over 15 amino acids. The CDR3 loop reads CASRPGLAYPNEQFF. As DNA, the CDR3 is TGTGCCAGCAGGCCGGGACTAGCGTATCCCAATGAGCAGTTCTTC. Full variable domain (missing parts from reference TRBV5-4 and TRBJ2-1): ETGVTQSPTHLIKTRGQQVTLRCSSQSGHNTVSWYQQALGQGPQFIFQYYREEENGRGNFPPRFSGLQFPNYSSELNVNALELDDSALYLCASRPGLAYPNEQFFGPGTRLTVL.

The chain couples TRBV5-4 to TRBJ2-5, with unresolved D. In germline, CDR1 is SGHNT, CDR2 YYREEE (reference sequence). Trimming removed 2 bases at V and 5 bases at J, with 16 bases between. This CDR3 is 15 amino acids long. The CDR3 DNA sequence: TGTGCCAGCAGCTTAGCTTCAGACTCGATGGAGACCCAGTACTTC. Its protein product is CASSLASDSMETQYF.

The CDR3 DNA sequence: TGTGCCAGCAGGCCGGCGGGGGGATACGAGCAGTACTTC. It encodes CASRPAGGYEQYF. V is TRBV7-2 and J is TRBJ2-7; 8 nucleotides align to TRBD2. The CDR3 sequence is 13 residues long. From germline, CDR1 is SGHTA and CDR2 FQGNSA. V lost 6 bases to trimming and J lost 4 bases; unmatched junction nucleotides: 5.

This rearrangement joins TRBV5-4 to TRBJ2-7; 9 nucleotides match TRBD2. With 3 bases clipped from V and 0 bases from J, the junction kept 4 bases outside the gene matches. This CDR3 spans 15 amino acids. Germline CDR1 reads SGHNT; CDR2 reads YYREEE (reference sequence). The CDR3 protein is CASSSRTSASYEQYF. In DNA form, the CDR3 reads TGTGCCAGCAGCTCCCGGACTAGCGCCTCCTACGAGCAGTACTTC.

The rearrangement joins TRBV18 to TRBJ1-3; a weak D match, TRBD1 (6 bases). In germline, CDR1 is KGHSH, CDR2 LQKENI. Trimming took off 0 bases at V and 2 bases at J, with 8 bases between the two ends. This CDR3 region has 15 residues. CDR3 in DNA: TGTGCCAGCTCACCACCCAACAGGGCTGGAAACACCATATATTTT. It yields the protein CASSPPNRAGNTIYF.

This chain joins TRBV15 and TRBJ2-7, with a tentative D call TRBD1 (6 bases). This CDR3 is built from 14 residues. The germline CDR1 and CDR2 sequences are LNHNV and YYDKDF (reference sequence). V lost 6 bases and J 1 base, leaving 13 bases between the germline ends. The CDR3 sequence: CATSALTGSYEQYF. CDR3 bases: TGTGCCACCAGTGCACTGACAGGATCCTACGAGCAGTACTTC. Complete variable domain (other parts from reference TRBV15 and TRBJ2-7): DAMVIQNPRYQVTQFGKPVTLSCSQTLNHNVMYWYQQKSSQAPKLLFHYYDKDFNNEADTPDNFQSRRPNTSFCFLDIRSPGLGDTAMYLCATSALTGSYEQYFGPGTRLTVT.

The rearrangement joins TRBV9 to TRBJ1-6, with D tentatively TRBD1 (6 bases). Looked up from germline, CDR1 is SGDLS and CDR2 is YYNGEE. The CDR3 has 14 amino acids. V lost 3 bases to trimming and J lost 10 bases, with 14 bases between them. In DNA form, the CDR3 reads TGTGCCAGCAGCGCGACAGGAGAGAACTCACCCCTCCACTTT. Residues: CASSATGENSPLHF. Full variable domain (outside the CDR3, taken from reference TRBV9 and TRBJ1-6): DSGVTQTPKHLITATGQRVTLRCSPRSGDLSVYWYQQSLDQGLQFLIQYYNGEERAKGNILERFSAQQFPDLHSELNLSSLELGDSALYFCASSATGENSPLHFGNGTRLTVT.

The rearrangement uses TRBV30 and TRBJ2-6; D not certain. Per germline, CDR1 GTSNPN and CDR2 SVGIG (reference sequence). V lost 3 bases and J 0 bases, leaving 9 bases between the germline ends. The CDR3 sequence is 15 residues long. CDR3 DNA: TGTGCCTGGAGCTCTCAGCACTCTGGGGCCAACGTCCTGACTTTC. The encoded protein is CAWSSQHSGANVLTF.

The V and J genes are TRBV28 and TRBJ1-1; D gene unclear. Looked up from germline, CDR1 is MDHEN and CDR2 is SYDVKM. The CDR3 extends over 14 amino acids. V lost 6 bases to trimming and J lost 1 base, with 12 bases between them. Here the CDR3 DNA reads TGTGCCAGCAGCCACGGGCCACGGAACACTGAAGCTTTCTTT. It yields the protein CASSHGPRNTEAFF.

The chain links TRBV7-8 to TRBJ2-7, with D unresolved. Trimming left V 5 bases short and J 3 bases short, with 17 bases between. CDR3 length equals 15 residues. Germline V lookup: CDR1 SGHVS, CDR2 FQNEAQ. This chain's CDR3 is CASSVTGSVVYEQYF. The DNA for the CDR3 is TGTGCCAGCAGCGTAACCGGGTCGGTGGTCTACGAGCAGTACTTC.

A few counts support this clone. As DNA, the CDR3 is TGCGCCAGCAGCCAGACGTTTGATGAATATCAGCCCCAGCATTTT. Protein product: CASSQTFDEYQPQHF. The chain uses TRBV4-3 and TRBJ1-5; D unresolved. The V end was cut by 3 bases, the J end by 5 bases, with 14 bases between. Per the germline V gene, CDR1 is LGHNA and CDR2 is YSLEER. The CDR3 contains 15 residues.

V is TRBV4-1 and J is TRBJ1-1; D not certain. The CDR3 is made up of 14 amino acids. Germline values: CDR1 MGHRA, CDR2 YSYEKL. Trimming removed 2 bases from V and 1 base from J, with 8 bases in between. The CDR3 reads CASSQQNKNTEAFF. CDR3 DNA sequence: TGCGCCAGCAGCCAACAGAATAAGAACACTGAAGCTTTCTTT.

This chain uses TRBV5-1 with TRBJ2-5; TRBD2 is a possible D gene (6 bases). Trimming stripped 4 bases from V and 4 bases from J, with 11 bases between. Per the germline V gene, CDR1 is SGHRS and CDR2 is YFSETQ. The CDR3 spans 13 residues. The CDR3 DNA follows: TGCGCCAGCAGCCCCTCGGAGGGAGAGACCCAGTACTTC. Translated: CASSPSEGETQYF. Full variable domain (outside the CDR3, taken from reference TRBV5-1 and TRBJ2-5): KAGVTQTPRYLIKTRGQQVTLSCSPISGHRSVSWYQQTPGQGLQFLFEYFSETQRNKGNFPGRFSGRQFSNSRSEMNVSTLELGDSALYLCASSPSEGETQYFGPGTRLLVL.

The rearrangement links TRBV27 to TRBJ1-6; a possible D gene is TRBD1 (6 bases). V was pared by 5 bases and J by 4 bases, with 18 bases between. Germline V CDR1 and CDR2: MNHEY, SMNVEV (reference sequence). The CDR3 sequence is 17 residues long. Here the CDR3 reads CASSQQRRTEYNSPLHF. CDR3 nucleotide sequence: TGTGCCAGCAGTCAACAGCGTAGGACAGAATATAATTCACCCCTCCACTTT.

The V and J genes are TRBV7-9 and TRBJ2-2; D may correspond to TRBD1 or TRBD2 (5 bases each). Trimming left V 1 base short and J 6 bases short, with 12 bases between. The CDR3 has 15 amino acids. Germline V lookup: CDR1 SEHNR, CDR2 FQNEAQ (reference sequence). CDR3 DNA sequence: TGTGCCAGCAGCTTAGGGGACCCGTGGGCCGGGGAGCTGTTTTTT. Its protein product is CASSLGDPWAGELFF.

This chain uses TRBV4-1 with TRBJ2-4; tentatively, D is TRBD2 (5 bases). Germline V CDR1 and CDR2: MGHRA, YSYEKL. This CDR3 spans 19 amino acids. Between the trimmed V and J ends, which lost 2 bases and 0 bases, there was a span of 20 bases. The CDR3 loop is CASSQPAARSGLAKNIQYF. The CDR3 DNA follows: TGCGCCAGCAGCCAACCCGCTGCGCGGAGCGGACTAGCCAAAAACATTCAGTACTTC.

The chain is built from TRBV7-8 and TRBJ1-5, with a tentative D call TRBD1 (6 bases). The V gene's germline CDR1 is SGHVS and CDR2 FQNEAQ. The CDR3 consists of 20 residues. Trimming shortened V by 0 bases and J by 7 bases, and 28 bases separated the two germline ends. CDR3 bases: TGTGCCAGCAGCTTAGCGCACCGAAACAGGGACCTTACGATAGGACAGCCCCAGCATTTT. Protein sequence: CASSLAHRNRDLTIGQPQHF.